The 8 T cell receptor beta chains below all came from one sample that was sequenced in a study of T cell responses to AZD1222 COVID-19 vaccine. This table comes from immunoSEQ multiplex PCR, and its TCRdb copy is limited to in-frame clones, with some not included. The top ten clones hold about 4.4% of a sample with 100,000 to 150,000 clones, 80% to 95% of them seen once. This specimen was peripheral blood, taken on day 0 of MenACWY control vaccination. The receptors here all came from an adult in good health.

The chain combines TRBV5-6 with TRBJ1-3, with no clear D. From germline, CDR1 is SGHDT and CDR2 YYEEEE. This CDR3 is built from 13 residues. V was trimmed by 2 bases and J by 9 bases, leaving 12 bases between them. The CDR3 sequence: CASSLRAGFTIYF. In DNA, the CDR3 is TGTGCCAGCAGCTTACGCGCCGGGTTCACCATATATTTT.

V is TRBV2 and J is TRBJ1-6; D is unclear. Germline V CDR1 and CDR2: SNHLY, FYNNEI. This CDR3 has 15 residues. Trimming removed 4 bases from V and 8 bases from J, with 15 bases in between. CDR3: CASSGRSWADSPLHF. The CDR3 coding sequence is TGTGCCAGCAGTGGTCGGAGTTGGGCCGATTCACCCCTCCACTTT. The variable domain in full, with the rest retrieved from reference TRBV2 and TRBJ1-6, is EPEVTQTPSHQVTQMGQEVILRCVPISNHLYFYWYRQILGQKVEFLVSFYNNEISEKSEIFDDQFSVERPDGSNFTLKIRSTKLEDSAMYFCASSGRSWADSPLHFGNGTRLTVT.

The chain links TRBV7-9 to TRBJ2-1; 10 bases match TRBD1. Trimming at V came to 6 bases and at J to 2 bases, leaving 7 bases not matched to a gene. The CDR3 runs 16 residues. Germline lookup yields CDR1 SEHNR and CDR2 FQNEAQ (reference sequence). This CDR3 reads CASRDVTGGAYNEQFF. The CDR3 nucleotides read TGTGCCAGCAGAGACGTGACAGGGGGCGCCTACAATGAGCAGTTCTTC.

This chain joins TRBV27 and TRBJ1-6; D ambiguous. CDR3 length: 14 residues. Between the trimmed V and J ends, which lost 3 bases and 7 bases, there was a span of 10 bases. From germline, CDR1 is MNHEY and CDR2 SMNVEV (reference sequence). The CDR3 DNA reads as TGTGCCAGCAGTTTTGGTGAAGGGAATTCACCCCTCCACTTT. Its protein product is CASSFGEGNSPLHF.

This chain joins TRBV4-1 and TRBJ1-6; D not resolved. Germline-derived CDR1 and CDR2 are MGHRA and YSYEKL. The CDR3 length is 16 residues. V dropped 4 bases and J dropped 0 bases, with 10 bases sitting between them. The CDR3 DNA reads TGCGCCAGCAGCCCCCGGAAAAGCTCCTATAATTCACCCCTCCACTTT. Translated, it gives CASSPRKSSYNSPLHF.

The chain has TRBV28 and TRBJ1-1, with D unclear. Trimming took 6 bases from V and 6 from J, leaving 17 bases between them. This CDR3 comprises 14 residues. CDR1 is MDHEN and CDR2 is SYDVKM in the germline V gene. CDR3 residues: CASRNKFIGAEAFF. The CDR3 DNA reads as TGTGCCAGCAGGAACAAATTTATAGGTGCTGAAGCTTTCTTT.

The chain uses TRBV5-1 and TRBJ2-7; no clear D. Between the trimmed V and J ends, which lost 0 bases and 2 bases, there was a span of 6 bases. CDR3 length equals 13 residues. Per germline, CDR1 SGHRS and CDR2 YFSETQ. The CDR3 nucleotides read TGCGCCAGCAGCTTGGGCAGCCCCTACGAGCAGTACTTC. Translated, it gives CASSLGSPYEQYF. Filled out from reference TRBV5-1 and TRBJ2-7, the complete variable domain reads KAGVTQTPRYLIKTRGQQVTLSCSPISGHRSVSWYQQTPGQGLQFLFEYFSETQRNKGNFPGRFSGRQFSNSRSEMNVSTLELGDSALYLCASSLGSPYEQYFGPGTRLTVT.

This clone was detected only once. This chain links TRBV18 with TRBJ2-5; 7 bases fit TRBD2. The CDR3 covers 14 residues. V lost 0 bases and J lost 7; bases outside the gene matches: 5. The germline CDR1 and CDR2 sequences are KGHSH and LQKENI. The CDR3 region is CASSPPAGSGTQYF. The CDR3 DNA follows: TGTGCCAGCTCACCACCAGCGGGATCGGGGACCCAGTACTTC.